The 24 T cell receptor beta chains listed next were all sequenced from one sample in a study of beta chain features in type 1 diabetes. The study reverse transcribed the entire isolated RNA, so it sequenced expressed TCRB transcripts. Clones were read by immunoSEQ multiplex PCR, and TCRdb kept only the in-frame ones, dropping some. The sample has hundreds of thousands of clones, 12% to 15% seen once. The sample comprised central memory CD4+ T cells from blood. Every receptor here comes from a man aged 25-40 years in good health.

The V and J genes are TRBV2 and TRBJ1-2; D is unresolved. Germline CDR1 SNHLY, CDR2 FYNNEI. The V gene lost 10 bases and the J gene lost 2 bases, with 14 bases spanning the gap. This CDR3 region has 13 residues. The CDR3 spells CATSPLGNYGYTF. The CDR3 coding sequence is TGTGCCACCTCTCCCTTGGGGAACTATGGCTACACCTTC.

This clone was observed a few times. V gene TRBV7-2 combines with J gene TRBJ1-1; D not resolved. This CDR3 region has 13 residues. Germline V CDR1 and CDR2: SGHTA, FQGNSA. Deletions cut 5 bases from V and 2 bases from J, with 9 bases between. The CDR3 DNA follows: TGTGCCAGCAGCCATACAGTTAACACTGAAGCTTTCTTT. Amino acids: CASSHTVNTEAFF.

This clone was observed many times. The chain uses TRBV5-4 and TRBJ1-1; 8 nucleotides align to TRBD1. V lost 2 bases, J lost 4 bases, and 1 base stayed unmatched. The CDR3 runs to 13 residues. Per germline, CDR1 SGHNT and CDR2 YYREEE (reference sequence). The CDR3 is CASSLTGGTEAFF. The CDR3 DNA follows: TGTGCCAGCAGCTTAACAGGGGGCACTGAAGCTTTCTTT.

The sample holds a few counts of this clone. The chain combines TRBV7-2 with TRBJ1-2; no clear D. The CDR3 covers 13 residues. Per germline, CDR1 SGHTA and CDR2 FQGNSA. Between the trimmed V and J ends, which lost 2 bases and 10 bases, there was a span of 14 bases. CDR3 in amino acids: CASSLSVTQVYTF. As DNA, the CDR3 is TGTGCCAGCAGCTTATCGGTCACCCAAGTCTACACCTTC.

V usage is TRBV5-4 and J usage is TRBJ2-1; 12 bases are shared with TRBD2. Germline CDR1 and CDR2: SGHNT and YYREEE (reference sequence). This CDR3 is built from 16 residues. J gave up 9 bases and V 4 bases, and 11 bases lay outside the gene matches. The chain's CDR3 is CASSTSPSGGAIEQFF. The CDR3 region has the DNA TGTGCCAGCAGCACGAGCCCTAGCGGGGGGGCTATTGAGCAGTTCTTC. Full variable domain (missing parts from reference TRBV5-4 and TRBJ2-1): ETGVTQSPTHLIKTRGQQVTLRCSSQSGHNTVSWYQQALGQGPQFIFQYYREEENGRGNFPPRFSGLQFPNYSSELNVNALELDDSALYLCASSTSPSGGAIEQFFGPGTRLTVL.

The chain combines TRBV5-6 with TRBJ1-1; D ambiguous. The germline gives CDR1 SGHDT, CDR2 YYEEEE. The CDR3 loop spans 15 amino acids. The ends were cut back, 7 bases at V and 0 bases at J, with 16 bases in the middle. DNA of the CDR3: TGTGCCAGCTCCGACCTCAAGGCTTTGAACACTGAAGCTTTCTTT. It codes for CASSDLKALNTEAFF. The variable domain in full, with the rest retrieved from reference TRBV5-6 and TRBJ1-1, is DAGVTQSPTHLIKTRGQQVTLRCSPKSGHDTVSWYQQALGQGPQFIFQYYEEEERQRGNFPDRFSGHQFPNYSSELNVNALLLGDSALYLCASSDLKALNTEAFFGQGTRLTVV.

This clone was counted ten times or more. This chain's CDR3 is CASSPLGQGRSVYEQYF. The CDR3 DNA sequence: TGTGCCAGCAGCCCCCTCGGACAGGGAAGAAGTGTCTACGAGCAGTACTTC. V gene TRBV7-9 combines with J gene TRBJ2-7; TRBD1 matches at 8 bases. The trim removed 5 bases at V and 3 bases at J, leaving 15 bases unmatched. The CDR3 loop spans 17 amino acids. The V gene's germline CDR1 is SEHNR and CDR2 FQNEAQ (reference sequence).

The chain carries TRBV5-4 and TRBJ2-5; 7 bases are a match to TRBD1. V lost 0 bases, J lost 5 bases, and 7 bases stayed unmatched. There are 15 residues in the CDR3. CDR1 is SGHNT, CDR2 YYREEE, per germline (reference sequence). CDR3 DNA: TGTGCCAGCAGCTTGGCTCAACAGGGGCAGGAGACCCAGTACTTC. It codes for CASSLAQQGQETQYF.

The table lists this clone with a few counts. The chain combines TRBV7-9 with TRBJ2-1; D possibly corresponds to TRBD2 (5 bases). V lost 9 bases, J lost 8 bases, and 11 bases lay in between. Germline values: CDR1 SEHNR, CDR2 FQNEAQ (reference sequence). The CDR3 has 11 amino acids. The CDR3 here is CARSTGYEQFF. Written as DNA, the CDR3 is TGTGCCAGATCCACGGGGTATGAGCAGTTCTTC.

V usage is TRBV4-1 and J usage is TRBJ2-5; D may match TRBD1 or TRBD2 (5 bases each). Germline V gives CDR1 MGHRA, CDR2 YSYEKL. The CDR3 covers 15 residues. Trimming removed 0 bases at V and 6 bases at J, with 14 bases between. The CDR3 region has the DNA TGCGCCAGCAGCCAAGATGGGGGTCACGAGCAGACCCAGTACTTC. Its protein is CASSQDGGHEQTQYF.

This clone has just a few counts. This rearrangement joins TRBV5-4 to TRBJ1-1, with D hard to call. The CDR3 loop spans 13 amino acids. V lost 3 bases and J lost 2, with 8 bases in between. CDR1 and CDR2 (germline): SGHNT, YYREEE (reference sequence). Written as DNA, the CDR3 is TGTGCCAGCAGCTCGCAGATCAACACTGAAGCTTTCTTT. It yields the protein CASSSQINTEAFF.

This clone was seen more than once but under ten times. This chain links TRBV14 with TRBJ2-5, with a tentative D call TRBD1 (6 bases). Germline lookup yields CDR1 SGHDN and CDR2 FVKESK. V was pared by 4 bases and J by 1 base, with 13 bases between. The CDR3 covers 15 residues. CDR3 amino acids: CASSPETGPQETQYF. The CDR3, as DNA: TGTGCCAGCAGCCCGGAAACAGGGCCCCAAGAGACCCAGTACTTC.

The rearrangement uses TRBV5-6 and TRBJ1-2; D unclear. The germline V gene encodes CDR1 SGHDT and CDR2 YYEEEE. The germline V and J ends were trimmed by 6 bases and 9 bases, with 18 bases remaining between them. The CDR3 loop spans 13 amino acids. The CDR3 here is CASTPKGLFRYTF. CDR3 in DNA: TGTGCCAGCACCCCCAAAGGCCTTTTTCGCTACACCTTC.

The chain is built from TRBV6-1 and TRBJ1-6; D gene uncertain. This CDR3 contains 14 residues. CDR1 and CDR2 (germline): MNHNS, SASEGT. V was clipped by 3 bases and J by 8 bases, with 11 bases between them. CDR3 loop: CASSDWGGDSPLHF. The CDR3 DNA is TGTGCCAGCAGTGACTGGGGTGGCGATTCACCCCTCCACTTT.

This clone has just a few counts. The chain couples TRBV23-1 to TRBJ1-2, with D unclear. TRBV23-1 is sorted into the ORF group, with uncertain function. Trimming took off 6 bases at V and 5 bases at J, with 16 bases between the two ends. CDR3 length: 14 amino acids. CDR3 coding DNA: TGCGCCAGCAGCCAAGTAGTTTCTGGATATGGCTACACCTTC. Its protein is CASSQVVSGYGYTF.

This clone was seen more than once but under ten times. A read error may account for a junction end that differs from germline. V and J are TRBV5-1 and TRBJ2-4, with D uncertain. Germline V lookup: CDR1 SGHRS, CDR2 YFSETQ. The CDR3 contains 15 residues. CDR3 nucleotides: TGCGCCAGCAGGTTGGGCACACTAGCCAAAAACATTCAGTACTTC. Translated, it gives CASRLGTLAKNIQYF.

This clone was counted between two and nine times. The chain recombines TRBV28 with TRBJ1-1; 10 bases match TRBD1. The junction had 5 bases not matched to a gene; V was cut back by 5 bases and J by 2 bases. The CDR3 spans 15 residues. The germline gives CDR1 MDHEN, CDR2 SYDVKM. For the CDR3, the DNA is TGTGCCAGCAGTACACCGACAGGGGGCAACACTGAAGCTTTCTTT. This gives the protein CASSTPTGGNTEAFF.

This clone was seen at least ten times. This chain connects TRBV7-3 to TRBJ2-5; no firm D call. CDR3 size: 13 residues. Per germline, CDR1 SGHTA and CDR2 FQGTGA. Trimming took 4 bases from V and 2 from J, leaving 8 bases between them. The CDR3 nucleotides read TGTGCCAGCAGCTCCGCGCAGCAAGAGACCCAGTACTTC. This translates into CASSSAQQETQYF.

This chain joins TRBV19 and TRBJ2-5; weak D call: TRBD1 (5 bases). Germline CDR1 LNHDA, CDR2 SQIVND (reference sequence). The CDR3 has 14 residues. Deletions cut 7 bases from V and 5 bases from J, with 17 bases between. Here the CDR3 DNA reads TGTGCCAGTAATGATAGGGGTTTAGGGGAGACCCAGTACTTC. It is translated as CASNDRGLGETQYF.

In its sample, this clone was seen a few times. This sequence joins TRBV4-3 and TRBJ2-7; D tentatively fits TRBD1 or TRBD2 (7 bases each). CDR3 size: 16 residues. Trimming shortened V by 1 base and J by 2 bases, and 15 bases separated the two germline ends. The germline CDR1 and CDR2 sequences are LGHNA and YSLEER. CDR3 in DNA: TGCGCCAGCAGCCAAGGGCGGGGGACAGCCACCTACGAGCAGTACTTC. Amino acid sequence: CASSQGRGTATYEQYF.

The chain uses TRBV19 and TRBJ1-4; tentative D call: TRBD1 (5 bases). V lost 3 bases and J lost 8, with 13 bases in between. Germline V gives CDR1 LNHDA, CDR2 SQIVND (reference sequence). The CDR3 covers 14 residues. Here the CDR3 DNA reads TGTGCCAGTAGTATCCCCCCCAGGGACGAAAAACTGTTTTTT. Translated: CASSIPPRDEKLFF. The whole variable domain, filled in from reference TRBV19 and TRBJ1-4, reads DGGITQSPKYLFRKEGQNVTLSCEQNLNHDAMYWYRQDPGQGLRLIYYSQIVNDFQKGDIAEGYSVSREKKESFPLTVTSAQKNPTAFYLCASSIPPRDEKLFFGSGTQLSVL.

There are a few counts of this clone. The V and J genes are TRBV7-8 and TRBJ1-4, with a tentative D call TRBD1 (5 bases). Germline assignment: CDR1 SGHVS and CDR2 FQNEAQ. This CDR3 comprises 14 residues. Trimming removed 4 bases from V and 8 bases from J, with 14 bases in between. This CDR3 reads CASSSQGNGEKLFF. CDR3 nucleotides: TGTGCCAGCAGCTCCCAGGGAAACGGGGAAAAACTGTTTTTT.

V usage is TRBV7-7 and J usage is TRBJ2-1, with 7 bases identical to TRBD1. The CDR3 contains 13 residues. The junction had 7 bases not matched to a gene; V was cut back by 5 bases and J by 9 bases. Germline-derived CDR1 and CDR2 are SSHAT and FNYEAQ (reference sequence). In nucleotides, the CDR3 is TGTGCCAGCAGCCCAAGAACAGGGGCTGAGCAGTTCTTC. Protein product: CASSPRTGAEQFF.

This clone was seen a handful of times. This chain uses TRBV4-1 with TRBJ2-5; D unclear. Germline V gives CDR1 MGHRA, CDR2 YSYEKL. Trimming cost V 2 bases and J 5 bases, with 12 bases left between them. This CDR3 contains 14 residues. CDR3 loop: CASSQPLAWETQYF. The CDR3 DNA is TGCGCCAGCAGCCAACCTTTGGCGTGGGAGACCCAGTACTTC.